These T cell receptor beta chains were read from a single sample in a study of cytomegalovirus exposure and HLA in healthy donors. Produced via immunoSEQ multiplex PCR; TCRdb's table is partial and in-frame only. The sample records about 140,000 clones, just under 85% being singletons. Specimen: PBMCs. The receptors were gathered from a man aged 25-45 years in good health and CMV-seropositive. CDR3s include the opening cysteine and the closing phenylalanine or tryptophan. The order of the fields is J gene, CDR3 length, V gene, clone size, D gene, CDR3 protein, CDR3 DNA. The D gene is left open where the match is weak. Size tells how often a clone was seen (once, few, many) or the class of an expanded clone, and some rows leave it out.

J gene: TRBJ2-7; CDR3 length: 14; V gene: TRBV28; clone size: -; D gene: -; CDR3 protein: CASSSHDNFYEQYF; CDR3 DNA: TGTGCCAGCAGCTCTCACGACAACTTCTACGAGCAGTACTTC
J gene: TRBJ2-7; CDR3 length: 15; V gene: TRBV27; clone size: -; D gene: TRBD1; CDR3 protein: CASSSRQGNSYEQYF; CDR3 DNA: TGTGCCAGCAGTTCCCGACAGGGAAACTCCTACGAGCAGTACTTC
J gene: TRBJ2-7; CDR3 length: 14; V gene: TRBV6-1; clone size: -; D gene: TRBD1; CDR3 protein: CAIPVRQGAFEQYF; CDR3 DNA: TGTGCCATCCCTGTGAGGCAGGGGGCATTTGAGCAGTACTTC
J gene: TRBJ2-7; CDR3 length: 13; V gene: TRBV4-1; clone size: -; D gene: -; CDR3 protein: CASSQARGYEQYF; CDR3 DNA: TGCGCCAGCAGCCAAGCCAGAGGGTACGAGCAGTACTTC
J gene: TRBJ2-2; CDR3 length: 16; V gene: TRBV5-1; clone size: -; D gene: TRBD2; CDR3 protein: CASSPSSGETTGELFF; CDR3 DNA: TGCGCCAGCAGCCCCTCTAGCGGGGAAACCACCGGGGAGCTGTTTTTT
J gene: TRBJ1-5; CDR3 length: 15; V gene: TRBV5-6; clone size: few; D gene: TRBD1; CDR3 protein: CASSLWDRVNQPQHF; CDR3 DNA: TGTGCCAGCAGCTTGTGGGACAGAGTCAATCAGCCCCAGCATTTT
J gene: TRBJ2-5; CDR3 length: 13; V gene: TRBV6-5; clone size: -; D gene: TRBD2; CDR3 protein: CASSIMGGETQYF; CDR3 DNA: TGTGCCAGCAGCATAATGGGGGGGGAGACCCAGTACTTC
J gene: TRBJ1-5; CDR3 length: 16; V gene: TRBV28; clone size: -; D gene: -; CDR3 protein: CASSSGTGTFSQPQHF; CDR3 DNA: TGTGCCAGCAGTTCGGGGACGGGGACATTTTCGCAGCCCCAGCATTTT
J gene: TRBJ2-5; CDR3 length: 14; V gene: TRBV7-9; clone size: -; D gene: TRBD2; CDR3 protein: CSSSPLAGIETQYF; CDR3 DNA: TGTTCCAGCAGCCCACTAGCGGGGATAGAGACCCAGTACTTC
J gene: TRBJ2-7; CDR3 length: 15; V gene: TRBV30; clone size: -; D gene: TRBD1; CDR3 protein: CAWSGLGQASYEQYF; CDR3 DNA: TGTGCCTGGAGTGGTTTGGGACAGGCTTCTTACGAGCAGTACTTC
J gene: TRBJ1-6; CDR3 length: 15; V gene: TRBV4-1; clone size: -; D gene: -; CDR3 protein: CASSLLWRWNSPLHF; CDR3 DNA: TGCGCCAGCAGCCTCCTTTGGCGGTGGAATTCACCCCTCCACTTT
J gene: TRBJ1-2; CDR3 length: 18; V gene: TRBV19; clone size: -; D gene: -; CDR3 protein: CASAEFTVVAGDNYGYTF; CDR3 DNA: TGTGCCAGCGCCGAATTTACCGTGGTGGCAGGGGATAACTATGGCTACACCTTC
J gene: TRBJ1-2; CDR3 length: 16; V gene: TRBV6-4; clone size: -; D gene: TRBD1; CDR3 protein: CASSPWTGGGVYGYTF; CDR3 DNA: TGTGCCAGCAGTCCATGGACAGGGGGCGGAGTTTATGGCTACACCTTC
J gene: TRBJ2-1; CDR3 length: 15; V gene: TRBV27; clone size: -; D gene: TRBD2; CDR3 protein: CASSLELAGTNEQFF; CDR3 DNA: TGTGCCAGCAGTTTAGAGCTAGCGGGAACCAATGAGCAGTTCTTC
J gene: TRBJ2-1; CDR3 length: 14; V gene: TRBV11-1; clone size: -; D gene: TRBD2; CDR3 protein: CASTPAGSPNEQFF; CDR3 DNA: TGTGCCAGTACTCCAGCGGGGAGCCCCAATGAGCAGTTCTTC
J gene: TRBJ2-7; CDR3 length: 14; V gene: TRBV4-1; clone size: few; D gene: TRBD1; CDR3 protein: CASSGQVYSYEQYF; CDR3 DNA: TGCGCCAGCAGCGGACAGGTCTACTCCTACGAGCAGTACTTC
J gene: TRBJ1-2; CDR3 length: 11; V gene: TRBV7-9; clone size: -; D gene: TRBD1; CDR3 protein: CSSSLGQGITF; CDR3 DNA: TGTTCCAGCAGCTTGGGACAGGGTATAACCTTC
J gene: TRBJ1-1; CDR3 length: 14; V gene: TRBV27; clone size: -; D gene: -; CDR3 protein: CASSKGDGDTEAFF; CDR3 DNA: TGTGCCAGCAGTAAGGGGGATGGGGACACTGAAGCTTTCTTT
J gene: TRBJ2-5; CDR3 length: 15; V gene: TRBV19; clone size: -; D gene: TRBD2; CDR3 protein: CASSMGRGVSETQYF; CDR3 DNA: TGTGCCAGTAGTATGGGGCGGGGGGTGTCCGAGACCCAGTACTTC
J gene: TRBJ1-6; CDR3 length: 15; V gene: TRBV5-1; clone size: once; D gene: TRBD1; CDR3 protein: CASSLATGQGSPLHF; CDR3 DNA: TGCGCCAGCAGCTTAGCGACAGGGCAGGGATCACCCCTCCACTTT
J gene: TRBJ1-1; CDR3 length: 14; V gene: TRBV7-6; clone size: -; D gene: -; CDR3 protein: CASSSGHPTLEAFF; CDR3 DNA: TGTGCCAGCAGCTCGGGACACCCCACCCTTGAAGCTTTCTTT
J gene: TRBJ2-3; CDR3 length: 17; V gene: TRBV15; clone size: -; D gene: -; CDR3 protein: CATSRDYGSRNTDTQYF; CDR3 DNA: TGTGCCACCAGCAGAGATTATGGGAGTAGGAACACAGATACGCAGTATTTT
J gene: TRBJ1-2; CDR3 length: 15; V gene: TRBV28; clone size: -; D gene: TRBD1; CDR3 protein: CASSLLANRGGGYTF; CDR3 DNA: TGTGCCAGCAGTTTATTGGCGAACAGGGGCGGTGGCTACACCTTC
J gene: TRBJ2-1; CDR3 length: 16; V gene: TRBV4-1; clone size: -; D gene: TRBD2; CDR3 protein: CASSQDRAGGRNEQFF; CDR3 DNA: TGCGCCAGCAGCCAAGATCGGGCGGGAGGTCGCAATGAGCAGTTCTTC
J gene: TRBJ1-5; CDR3 length: 13; V gene: TRBV10-3; clone size: -; D gene: -; CDR3 protein: CAISTTQGQPQHF; CDR3 DNA: TGTGCCATCAGCACAACACAGGGTCAGCCCCAGCATTTT
J gene: TRBJ1-6; CDR3 length: 15; V gene: TRBV28; clone size: -; D gene: -; CDR3 protein: CASSTLRTVNSPLHF; CDR3 DNA: TGTGCCAGCAGTACCCTACGGACAGTTAATTCACCCCTCCACTTT
J gene: TRBJ1-3; CDR3 length: 12; V gene: TRBV28; clone size: -; D gene: -; CDR3 protein: CASSLTGNTIYF; CDR3 DNA: TGTGCCAGCAGTCTAACCGGAAACACCATATATTTT
J gene: TRBJ2-1; CDR3 length: 13; V gene: TRBV4-2; clone size: few; D gene: -; CDR3 protein: CASSQGGSNEQFF; CDR3 DNA: TGTGCCAGCAGCCAAGGAGGCTCCAATGAGCAGTTCTTC
J gene: TRBJ2-5; CDR3 length: 14; V gene: TRBV19; clone size: -; D gene: -; CDR3 protein: CASSMAVTQETQYF; CDR3 DNA: TGTGCCAGTAGTATGGCGGTCACCCAAGAGACCCAGTACTTC
J gene: TRBJ1-1; CDR3 length: 13; V gene: TRBV19; clone size: -; D gene: -; CDR3 protein: CATVPAGRTEAFF; CDR3 DNA: TGTGCCACCGTCCCCGCGGGGAGAACTGAAGCTTTCTTT
J gene: TRBJ2-4; CDR3 length: 16; V gene: TRBV28; clone size: -; D gene: TRBD2; CDR3 protein: CASSLLGGGGENIQYF; CDR3 DNA: TGTGCCAGCAGTCTCCTCGGGGGGGGCGGTGAAAACATTCAGTACTTC
J gene: TRBJ2-3; CDR3 length: 15; V gene: TRBV28; clone size: -; D gene: TRBD1; CDR3 protein: CASSLAQGAVDTQYF; CDR3 DNA: TGTGCCAGCAGTTTGGCACAGGGGGCAGTAGATACGCAGTATTTT
J gene: TRBJ1-2; CDR3 length: 14; V gene: TRBV19; clone size: -; D gene: TRBD1; CDR3 protein: CASGTGGANYGYTF; CDR3 DNA: TGTGCCAGTGGTACAGGGGGAGCTAACTATGGCTACACCTTC
J gene: TRBJ1-2; CDR3 length: 17; V gene: TRBV2; clone size: -; D gene: -; CDR3 protein: CASSQRIGERSIYGYTF; CDR3 DNA: TGTGCCAGCAGTCAAAGAATTGGGGAGAGAAGTATCTATGGCTACACCTTC